This passage covers 10 T cell receptor beta chains from one sample sequenced in a study of cytomegalovirus exposure and HLA in healthy donors. The PCR employed 60 Vbeta primers together with 13 Jbeta primers. Assay: immunoSEQ multiplex PCR; the TCRdb copy retains only in-frame clones and omits some. Listed are about 52,000 clones; 9% to 15% falls within the top ten. Source material: PBMCs. The receptor set was obtained from an older woman in good health and CMV-seropositive.

The chain couples TRBV29-1 to TRBJ2-7; D uncertain. This CDR3 has 13 amino acids. CDR1 and CDR2 (germline): SQVTM, ANQGSEA. Trimming stripped 6 bases from V and 3 bases from J, with 15 bases between. CDR3 region: CSVAERKSYEQYF. The CDR3 coding sequence is TGCAGCGTGGCGGAACGGAAAAGCTACGAGCAGTACTTC.

J is TRBJ2-7 and V is TRBV6-6, with D perhaps TRBD1 (7 bases). V was shortened by 2 bases and J by 3 bases, with 14 bases between the two germline ends. The length of the CDR3 is 15 residues. Per germline, CDR1 MNHNY and CDR2 SVGAGI (reference sequence). The CDR3 bases are TGTGCCAGCAGTTACCCGCCAGGGGGGATCTACGAGCAGTACTTC. It encodes CASSYPPGGIYEQYF.

This chain uses TRBV4-3 with TRBJ1-5; D uncertain. Germline assignment: CDR1 LGHNA and CDR2 YSLEER. Trimming stripped 0 bases from V and 3 bases from J, with 6 bases between. This CDR3 comprises 14 residues. CDR3 sequence reads: CASSQDGNNQPQHF. The CDR3, as DNA: TGCGCCAGCAGCCAAGACGGGAACAATCAGCCCCAGCATTTT.

The V call is TRBV5-6, the J call TRBJ1-6; D gene ambiguous. The germline V gene encodes CDR1 SGHDT and CDR2 YYEEEE. V was clipped by 4 bases and J by 8 bases, with 7 bases between them. This CDR3 is built from 12 residues. CDR3 DNA: TGTGCCAGCAGCGAGTTAGATTCACCCCTCCACTTT. Its translation is CASSELDSPLHF.

J is TRBJ1-1 and V is TRBV6-1; D gene ambiguous. Trimming shortened V by 5 bases and J by 5 bases, and 12 bases separated the two germline ends. The CDR3 is made up of 13 amino acids. Germline CDR1 and CDR2: MNHNS and SASEGT. CDR3 sequence reads: CASSPYGATEAFF. CDR3 DNA: TGTGCCAGCAGTCCTTACGGAGCGACTGAAGCTTTCTTT.

The chain recombines TRBV18 with TRBJ2-7; TRBD2 agrees at 7 bases. The CDR3 is 12 amino acids. CDR1 KGHSH and CDR2 LQKENI come from the germline V gene. V shed 6 bases, J shed 4 bases, and the junction held 3 bases outside the gene matches. The CDR3 bases are TGTGCCAGCTCCCGGGGGGAGTACGAGCAGTACTTC. Translated: CASSRGEYEQYF.

V and J are TRBV7-9 and TRBJ2-1, with 11 positions matching TRBD2. Looked up from germline, CDR1 is SEHNR and CDR2 is FQNEAQ (reference sequence). CDR3 size: 15 residues. J gave up 5 bases and V 7 bases, and 7 bases lay outside the gene matches. The CDR3 sequence is CASNQTSGGDNEQFF. The CDR3 nucleotides read TGTGCCAGCAACCAAACTAGCGGGGGCGACAATGAGCAGTTCTTC.

The rearrangement joins TRBV4-3 to TRBJ1-1; D is unclear. Per germline, CDR1 LGHNA and CDR2 YSLEER. V was cut by 1 base and J by 1 base, with 7 bases left in between. This CDR3 is 14 amino acids long. Written as DNA, the CDR3 is TGCGCCAGCAGCCAAGGCCCAGGGAACACTGAAGCTTTCTTT. It yields the protein CASSQGPGNTEAFF.

J is TRBJ1-1 and V is TRBV5-1; D may be TRBD1 (5 bases). Trimming pared 2 bases from V and 4 bases from J, leaving 9 bases between. This CDR3 has 13 amino acids. Germline lookup yields CDR1 SGHRS and CDR2 YFSETQ. CDR3 amino acids: CASSLETVTEAFF. CDR3 sequence (DNA): TGCGCCAGCAGCTTAGAGACAGTCACTGAAGCTTTCTTT.

The chain uses TRBV28 and TRBJ2-3; D gene ambiguous. The CDR3 has 13 amino acids. V shed 5 bases and J shed 2 bases, with 8 bases lying between them. Germline V gene data show CDR1 as MDHEN and CDR2 as SYDVKM. Here the CDR3 DNA reads TGTGCCAGCAGTCTCCCCCCCACAGATACGCAGTATTTT. Its protein product is CASSLPPTDTQYF.